This T cell receptor (beta chain) emerged from a study of blood T cell repertoires in COVID-19. Study context: The United States, Italy and Spain supplied acute and convalescent COVID-19 samples. PBMCs, B-cell-depleted T cells, or T cells provided the cDNA or gDNA that made up the material.

This CDR3 has 18 residues. Trimming pared 0 bases from V and 1 base from J, leaving 17 bases between. Germline lookup yields CDR1 SGDLS and CDR2 YYNGEE. In the original workflow: Estimation of nucleated cell counts was performed using reference gene primer amplification. Sequencing used immunoSEQ multiplex PCR; TCRdb keeps in-frame clones, though not all of them. D and trimming come from the DNA, and the V and J calls and clone size come from that table. Of 65,000 to 95,000 clones listed, 80% are singletons. The V and J genes are TRBV9 and TRBJ1-5; D is unresolved. This sequence was found in a woman aged 40 to 50 with active or convalescent COVID-19. The sequencing sample was made of peripheral blood. CDR3 in amino acids: CASSVVRTSRGSNQPQHF. For the CDR3, the DNA is TGTGCCAGCAGCGTAGTAAGAACTAGTAGAGGAAGCAATCAGCCCCAGCATTTT.